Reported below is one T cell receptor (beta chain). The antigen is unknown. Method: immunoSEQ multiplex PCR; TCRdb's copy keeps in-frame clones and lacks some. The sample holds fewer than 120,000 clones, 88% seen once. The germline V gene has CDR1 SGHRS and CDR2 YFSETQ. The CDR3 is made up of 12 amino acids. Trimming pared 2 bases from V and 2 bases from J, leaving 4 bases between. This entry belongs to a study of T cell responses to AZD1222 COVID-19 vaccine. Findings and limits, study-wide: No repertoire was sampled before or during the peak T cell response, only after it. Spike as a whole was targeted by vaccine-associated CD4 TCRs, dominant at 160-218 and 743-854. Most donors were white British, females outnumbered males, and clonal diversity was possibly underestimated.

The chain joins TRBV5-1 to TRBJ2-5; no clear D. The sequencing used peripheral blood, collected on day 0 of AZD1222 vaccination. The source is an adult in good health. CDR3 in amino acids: CASSLNQETQYF. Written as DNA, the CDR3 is TGCGCCAGCAGCTTAAATCAAGAGACCCAGTACTTC.